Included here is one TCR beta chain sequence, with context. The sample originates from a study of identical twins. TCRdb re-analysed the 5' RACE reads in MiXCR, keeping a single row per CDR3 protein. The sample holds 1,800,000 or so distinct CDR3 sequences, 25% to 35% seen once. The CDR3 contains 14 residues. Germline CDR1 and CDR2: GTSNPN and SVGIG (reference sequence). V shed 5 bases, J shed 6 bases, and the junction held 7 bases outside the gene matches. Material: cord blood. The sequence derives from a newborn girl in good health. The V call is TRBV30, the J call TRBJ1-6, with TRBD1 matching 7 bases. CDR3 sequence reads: CAWARTGSNSPLHF. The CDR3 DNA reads TGTGCCTGGGCTCGGACAGGCTCTAATTCACCCCTCCACTTT.